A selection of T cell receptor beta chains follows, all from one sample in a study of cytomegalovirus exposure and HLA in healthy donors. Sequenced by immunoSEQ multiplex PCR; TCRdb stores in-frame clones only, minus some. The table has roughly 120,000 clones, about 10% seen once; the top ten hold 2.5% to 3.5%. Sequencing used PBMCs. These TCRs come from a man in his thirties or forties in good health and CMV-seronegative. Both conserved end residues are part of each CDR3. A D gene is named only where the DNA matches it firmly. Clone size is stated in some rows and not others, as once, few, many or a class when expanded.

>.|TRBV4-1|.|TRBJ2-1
CASSSPRERNEQFF
TGCGCCAGCAGCAGTCCACGGGAAAGGAATGAGCAGTTCTTC
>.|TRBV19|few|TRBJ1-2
CASNIRDTFYGYTF
TGTGCCAGTAACATCCGGGACACCTTCTATGGCTACACCTTC
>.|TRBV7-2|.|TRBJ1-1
CASSPNPTVNTEAFF
TGTGCCAGCAGCCCCAACCCGACAGTTAACACTGAAGCTTTCTTT
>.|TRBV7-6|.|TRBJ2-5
CASSQDAAGGETQYF
TGTGCCAGCAGCCAAGACGCTGCTGGGGGGGAGACCCAGTACTTC
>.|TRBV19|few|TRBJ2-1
CASSIEVGGPYNEQFF
TGTGCCAGTAGTATAGAGGTGGGGGGACCCTACAATGAGCAGTTCTTC
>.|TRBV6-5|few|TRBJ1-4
CASSYSRLGEKLFF
TGTGCCAGCAGTTACTCGAGGTTGGGTGAAAAACTGTTTTTT
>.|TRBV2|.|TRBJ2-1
CASSQGLPSGEQFF
TGTGCCAGCAGCCAGGGACTCCCTAGTGGTGAGCAGTTCTTC
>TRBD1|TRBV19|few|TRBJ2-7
CASADRGRGGYEQYF
TGTGCCAGTGCCGACAGGGGGCGCGGAGGGTACGAGCAGTACTTC
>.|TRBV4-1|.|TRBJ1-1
CASSQNRILNTEAFF
TGCGCCAGCAGCCAAAACAGAATATTGAACACTGAAGCTTTCTTT
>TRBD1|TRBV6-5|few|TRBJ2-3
CASLSGTGALYTQYF
TGTGCCAGCCTTTCCGGGACAGGAGCCCTATATACGCAGTATTTT
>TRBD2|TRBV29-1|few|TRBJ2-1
CSAPWGGSSSYNEQFF
TGCAGCGCCCCCTGGGGGGGTTCTAGCTCCTACAATGAGCAGTTCTTC
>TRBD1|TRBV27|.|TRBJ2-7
CASSTGTVYEQYF
TGTGCCAGCAGTACCGGGACAGTCTACGAGCAGTACTTC
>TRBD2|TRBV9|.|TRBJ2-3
CASSAGGSLNTQYF
TGTGCCAGCAGCGCGGGGGGGAGTCTGAATACGCAGTATTTT
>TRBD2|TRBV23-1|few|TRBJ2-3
CASSQSPVAGPRGVTQYF
TGCGCCAGCAGTCAATCTCCCGTAGCGGGTCCTCGAGGTGTGACGCAGTATTTT
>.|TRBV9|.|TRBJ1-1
CASSSGSNTEAFF
TGTGCCAGCAGCTCTGGCTCGAACACTGAAGCTTTCTTT
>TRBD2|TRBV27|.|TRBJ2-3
CASSHGLAIGDTQYF
TGTGCCAGCAGCCACGGACTAGCTATCGGAGATACGCAGTATTTT
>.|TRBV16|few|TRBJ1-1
CASSHGRGMSEAFF
TGTGCCAGCAGCCACGGTAGGGGGATGAGTGAAGCTTTCTTT
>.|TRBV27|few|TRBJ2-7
CASSLKDSSYEQYF
TGTGCCAGCAGTTTAAAGGACAGCTCCTACGAGCAGTACTTC
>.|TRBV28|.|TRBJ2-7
CASSLFQGTPYEQYF
TGTGCCAGCAGTTTGTTTCAGGGGACGCCCTACGAGCAGTACTTC
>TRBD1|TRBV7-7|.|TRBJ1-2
CASSAYPGTALNYGYTF
TGTGCTAGCAGCGCATACCCCGGGACAGCACTTAACTATGGCTACACCTTC
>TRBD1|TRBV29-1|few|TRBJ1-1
CSFLPRGREAEAFF
TGCAGCTTTCTTCCTAGGGGGCGCGAAGCTGAAGCTTTCTTT
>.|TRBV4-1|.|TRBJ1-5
CASSHPGPRGQPQHF
TGCGCCAGCAGCCACCCTGGGCCCCGTGGGCAGCCCCAGCATTTT
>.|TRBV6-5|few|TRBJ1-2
CASSYAGTESEGFFF
TGTGCCAGCAGTTACGCCGGGACGGAATCGGAGGGGTTTTTTTTC
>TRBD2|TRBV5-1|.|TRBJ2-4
CASSLGSGSGGQNIQYF
TGCGCCAGCAGCTTGGGATCGGGTAGCGGGGGCCAAAACATTCAGTACTTC
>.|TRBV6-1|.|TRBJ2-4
CASSDGQSRNIQYF
TGTGCCAGCAGTGACGGACAGTCTAGAAACATTCAGTACTTC
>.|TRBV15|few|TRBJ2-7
CATSSFSSTYEQYF
TGTGCCACCAGCAGCTTCTCTTCTACCTACGAGCAGTACTTC
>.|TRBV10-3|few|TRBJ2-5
CAIRETGMGETQYF
TGTGCCATCAGAGAGACAGGCATGGGGGAGACCCAGTACTTC
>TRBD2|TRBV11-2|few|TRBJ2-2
CASSLVAGAFTGELFF
TGTGCCAGCAGCTTAGTGGCGGGAGCGTTCACCGGGGAGCTGTTTTTT
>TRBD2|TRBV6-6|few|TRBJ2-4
CASRPLAGNAKNIQYF
TGTGCCAGCAGGCCCCTAGCGGGCAACGCCAAAAACATTCAGTACTTC
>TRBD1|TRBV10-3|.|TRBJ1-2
CAISEAGGDGYTF
TGTGCCATCAGTGAGGCAGGGGGCGATGGCTACACCTTC
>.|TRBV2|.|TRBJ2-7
CASSLQGAVEQYF
TGTGCCAGCAGTTTACAGGGAGCGGTCGAGCAGTACTTC
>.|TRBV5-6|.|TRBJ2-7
CASSFRYRDPYEQYF
TGTGCCAGCAGTTTCCGCTACAGGGACCCCTACGAGCAGTACTTC
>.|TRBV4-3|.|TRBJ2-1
CASSHQGVPANNEQFF
TGCGCCAGCAGCCACCAGGGCGTCCCCGCAAACAATGAGCAGTTCTTC
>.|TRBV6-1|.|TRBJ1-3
CASSKTYSGNTIYF
TGTGCCAGCAGTAAGACATACTCTGGAAACACCATATATTTT
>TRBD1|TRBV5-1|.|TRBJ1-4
CASSQDRDATNEKLFF
TGCGCCAGCAGTCAGGACAGGGATGCAACTAATGAAAAACTGTTTTTT
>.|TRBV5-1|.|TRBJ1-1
CASSFSQGTEAFF
TGCGCCAGCAGCTTCTCACAGGGCACTGAAGCTTTCTTT
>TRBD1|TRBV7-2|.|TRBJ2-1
CASSATGTGVHNEQFF
TGTGCCAGCAGCGCAACCGGGACAGGGGTCCACAATGAGCAGTTCTTC